These 18 T cell receptor beta chains were sequenced from one sample in a study of blood T cell repertoires in COVID-19 (dated by TCRdb to about 2020). Preparation of the library involved the immunoSEQ multiplex PCR assay. The immuneACCESS repertoire file appears here via TCRdb, limited to in-frame rearrangements. These files lack a portion of the clones; in checked studies, under half of the deficit traces to unresolved V genes, and the cause of the others is not known. Present in this sample are 100,000 or so clones, 85% to 95% of which were seen just once. Together, the top ten hold more than 5% of the sample. Sequencing was performed on peripheral blood. Receptors originate from a man in his forties or fifties with active COVID-19.

A remark on this clone: Other DNA sequences of this sample code for an identical CDR3. The chain is built from TRBV28 and TRBJ2-7; D is unresolved. The germline CDR1 and CDR2 sequences are MDHEN and SYDVKM. With 5 bases removed from V and 0 bases from J, the gap between germline ends came to 11 bases. The CDR3 consists of 14 residues. CDR3 residues: CASSPGTVSYEQYF. The CDR3 DNA reads TGTGCCAGCAGTCCGGGTACGGTCTCCTACGAGCAGTACTTC.

This chain connects TRBV28 to TRBJ1-4; D gene unclear. CDR1 and CDR2 from the germline V gene are MDHEN and SYDVKM. There are 14 residues in the CDR3. Between the trimmed V and J ends, which lost 7 bases and 10 bases, there was a span of 19 bases. The CDR3 nucleotides are TGTGCCAGCACTTCTGGCGGGATGGGCAGAAAACTGTTTTTT. Its protein is CASTSGGMGRKLFF.

On this clone: Mismatch with germline at one junction end may stem from a read error. The J gene is TRBJ2-7, the V gene TRBV20-1, with D maybe TRBD1 (5 bases). The CDR3 totals 11 residues. Germline V gives CDR1 DFQATT, CDR2 SNEGSKA (reference sequence). The chain's CDR3 is CSARQGGPPTF. The DNA of the CDR3 is TGCAGTGCTAGGCAGGGCGGACCCCCTACCTTC.

The V call is TRBV6-5, the J call TRBJ1-5; unclear D gene. This CDR3 contains 15 residues. V lost 5 bases, J lost 0 bases, and 11 bases lay in between. Germline values: CDR1 MNHEY, CDR2 SVGAGI. This chain's CDR3 is CASSRGPNSNQPQHF. In DNA, the CDR3 is TGTGCCAGCAGTCGCGGGCCCAATAGCAATCAGCCCCAGCATTTT.

The V call is TRBV19, the J call TRBJ2-1, with 7 bases matching TRBD2. From germline, CDR1 is LNHDA and CDR2 SQIVND (reference sequence). Losses at the gene ends were 5 bases for V and 7 bases for J; bases not matched to a gene: 8. The CDR3 length is 14 residues. As DNA, the CDR3 is TGTGCCAGTAGTTCGAGGGCGGGAGTGAATGAGCAGTTCTTC. It encodes CASSSRAGVNEQFF.

The V gene is TRBV6-6, the J gene TRBJ1-5; 8 bases are a match to TRBD1. The J segment lost 7 bases and the V segment lost 6 bases, leaving 5 bases of the junction unmatched. CDR3 length equals 13 residues. Germline CDR1 is MNHNY and CDR2 is SVGAGI (reference sequence). CDR3 amino acids: CASRTGEDQPQHF. In nucleotides, the CDR3 is TGTGCCAGCAGGACAGGGGAAGACCAGCCCCAGCATTTT.

The chain couples TRBV4-1 to TRBJ1-5, with no clear D. Germline V gene lookup returns CDR1 MGHRA and CDR2 YSYEKL. The CDR3 is 15 residues long. Trimming left V 0 bases short and J 4 bases short, with 10 bases between. The CDR3: CASSQEPRLNQPQHF. DNA of the CDR3: TGCGCCAGCAGCCAAGAGCCCAGGTTAAATCAGCCCCAGCATTTT.

The chain combines TRBV14 with TRBJ1-1, with D unresolved. Germline loops: CDR1 SGHDN, CDR2 FVKESK. The CDR3 contains 13 residues. V was shortened by 0 bases and J by 4 bases, with 6 bases between the two germline ends. The CDR3 DNA reads TGTGCCAGCAGCCAAGACCAGATCACTGAAGCTTTCTTT. This translates into CASSQDQITEAFF.

This clone showed up just once. J is TRBJ2-2 and V is TRBV4-2; possibly TRBD1 for D (5 bases). Trimming left V 1 base short and J 3 bases short, with 9 bases between. The CDR3 extends over 15 amino acids. Germline lookup yields CDR1 LGHNA and CDR2 YNFKEQ. The CDR3 DNA is TGTGCCAGCAGCCAAGGAACGACAGACACCGGGGAGCTGTTTTTT. This encodes CASSQGTTDTGELFF.

Here the CDR3 reads CATSRDLQETQYF. The CDR3 nucleotides read TGTGCCACCTCCCGGGACTTACAAGAGACCCAGTACTTC. The gene calls are TRBV15 and TRBJ2-5; D is perhaps TRBD2 (6 bases). This CDR3 region has 13 residues. CDR1 is LNHNV and CDR2 is YYDKDF in the germline V gene (reference sequence). V was pared by 8 bases and J by 2 bases, with 12 bases between.

The chain combines TRBV14 with TRBJ2-1, with TRBD2 as a possible D gene (6 bases). The CDR3 is 16 amino acids. V shed 4 bases and J shed 8 bases, with 21 bases lying between them. Germline V lookup: CDR1 SGHDN, CDR2 FVKESK. CDR3 in amino acids: CASSPVAYGSRYEQFF. The CDR3 DNA reads as TGTGCCAGCAGCCCGGTCGCGTACGGGAGCAGGTATGAGCAGTTCTTC.

With respect to this clone: The sample has other DNA sequences that encode this CDR3 too. V is TRBV18 and J is TRBJ2-1, with TRBD2 matching over 8 bases. The junction had 2 bases not matched to a gene; V was cut back by 3 bases and J by 7 bases. The germline V gene encodes CDR1 KGHSH and CDR2 LQKENI. The CDR3 has 13 amino acids. CDR3: CASSPSGGNEQFF. In nucleotides, the CDR3 is TGTGCCAGCTCACCCTCGGGAGGGAATGAGCAGTTCTTC.

The sample holds one count of this clone. The chain uses TRBV27 and TRBJ2-1; D is perhaps TRBD2 (7 bases). Germline assignment: CDR1 MNHEY and CDR2 SMNVEV (reference sequence). Trimming took off 8 bases at V and 7 bases at J, with 18 bases between the two ends. The CDR3 is 14 residues long. This chain's CDR3 is CASGGGRGLNEQFF. The CDR3 DNA sequence: TGTGCCAGCGGGGGGGGGCGGGGCCTGAATGAGCAGTTCTTC.

This clone appeared a few times. This chain links TRBV3-1 (or the pseudogene TRBV3-2) with TRBJ1-2; tentatively, D is TRBD1 (6 bases). V was trimmed by 4 bases and J by 5 bases, leaving 14 bases between them. The germline V gene has CDR1 LGHDT and CDR2 YNNKEL (reference sequence). The CDR3 consists of 14 residues. The CDR3 DNA follows: TGTGCCAGCAGCCCCAAGGGACACCAATATGGCTACACCTTC. Translating it yields CASSPKGHQYGYTF.

The chain combines TRBV19 with TRBJ1-2; TRBD1 matches 8 bases. J lost 3 bases, V lost 3 bases, and 0 bases had no gene match. The CDR3 has 13 amino acids. CDR1 is LNHDA, CDR2 SQIVND, per germline (reference sequence). The CDR3 DNA reads TGTGCCAGTAGTATGACAGGGGACTATGGCTACACCTTC. It specifies CASSMTGDYGYTF.

V and J are TRBV30 and TRBJ2-1; 16 nucleotides line up with TRBD2. Trimming removed 3 bases from V and 8 bases from J; junction bases left unmatched: 10. This CDR3 is 17 amino acids long. From germline, CDR1 is GTSNPN and CDR2 SVGIG (reference sequence). The CDR3, as DNA: TGTGCCTGGAGCACCGGGACTAGCGGGAGGGCGGTCTATGAGCAGTTCTTC. Translation gives CAWSTGTSGRAVYEQFF.

The rearrangement uses TRBV5-1 and TRBJ2-1; 7 bases are shared with TRBD2. The V gene end was trimmed by 0 bases and the J gene end by 9 bases; junction bases not matched to a gene: 3. CDR1 is SGHRS and CDR2 is YFSETQ in the germline V gene. There are 13 residues in the CDR3. The CDR3 reads CASSLEREGEQFF. The CDR3 coding sequence is TGCGCCAGCAGCTTGGAGCGGGAAGGTGAGCAGTTCTTC. Full variable domain (outside the CDR3, taken from reference TRBV5-1 and TRBJ2-1): KAGVTQTPRYLIKTRGQQVTLSCSPISGHRSVSWYQQTPGQGLQFLFEYFSETQRNKGNFPGRFSGRQFSNSRSEMNVSTLELGDSALYLCASSLEREGEQFFGPGTRLTVL.

The J gene is TRBJ1-2, the V gene TRBV24-1; 7 nucleotides line up with TRBD1. CDR1 and CDR2 (germline): KGHDR, SFDVKD. The CDR3 has 15 amino acids. The trim removed 7 bases at V and 8 bases at J, leaving 15 bases unmatched. The CDR3 DNA sequence: TGTGCCACCAGCCACCCCTCCCCGACAGGGACGGGCTACACCTTC. Protein sequence: CATSHPSPTGTGYTF.